These T cell receptor beta chains were read from a single sample in a study of type 1 regulatory T cells. TCRdb used MiXCR to reprocess the reads, holding one entry per CDR3 protein. Of roughly 62,000 distinct CDR3 sequences listed, less than 65% are singletons. No antigen has been assigned to these receptors. The sample comprised cultured non-Tr1 T cells, either the whole culture or a sorted T cell fraction (not recorded which). The receptors were gathered from a human donor in good health. Each CDR3 is given with its conserved first and last residue. Fields, in order: D gene, J gene, V gene, CDR3 protein. The D gene is left open where the match is weak.

D: NA
J: TRBJ1-5
V: TRBV12-3/TRBV12-4
CDR3: CASRPAGSSNQPQHF

D: TRBD1
J: TRBJ2-2
V: TRBV6-1
CDR3: CASSEPGQGAYGELFF

D: TRBD2
J: TRBJ2-2
V: TRBV6-5
CDR3: CASSYISGLAGTGELFF

D: NA
J: TRBJ2-7
V: TRBV20-1
CDR3: CSAKDWDRAYEQYF

D: NA
J: TRBJ2-5
V: TRBV5-1
CDR3: CASSIGGGTTVETQYF

D: TRBD1
J: TRBJ2-2
V: TRBV10-2
CDR3: CASSDDRDAGELFF

D: NA
J: TRBJ1-1
V: TRBV5-1
CDR3: CASSLGGDEAFF

D: NA
J: TRBJ2-1
V: TRBV6-1
CDR3: CTIRDTNYNEQFF

D: NA
J: TRBJ2-5
V: TRBV2
CDR3: CASSDQETQYF

D: NA
J: TRBJ1-4
V: TRBV12-3/TRBV12-4
CDR3: CASSFGQREKLFF

D: NA
J: TRBJ2-5
V: TRBV27
CDR3: CASSFAGSNQETQYF

D: NA
J: TRBJ2-3
V: TRBV7-2
CDR3: CASSPIRSVRGGDTQYF

D: NA
J: TRBJ2-3
V: TRBV29-1
CDR3: CSVAATTDTQYF

D: NA
J: TRBJ1-3
V: TRBV20-1
CDR3: CSARDGDRSGNTIYF

D: NA
J: TRBJ2-1
V: TRBV7-9
CDR3: CASSLVRSGSLNEQFF

D: TRBD1
J: TRBJ1-1
V: TRBV2
CDR3: CASRGQGDTEAFF

D: TRBD1
J: TRBJ2-7
V: TRBV5-1
CDR3: CASSPLRQGESYEQYF

D: TRBD2
J: TRBJ2-5
V: TRBV20-1
CDR3: CSGEEREGPPETQYF

D: NA
J: TRBJ2-5
V: TRBV5-1
CDR3: CASSNRERVVLQETQYF

D: NA
J: TRBJ1-2
V: TRBV6-1
CDR3: CASSGTPIFGANYGYTF

D: NA
J: TRBJ1-3
V: TRBV18
CDR3: CASSPPPGTSSGNTIYF

D: TRBD2
J: TRBJ2-3
V: TRBV5-1
CDR3: CASSPGTSGSTQYF

D: TRBD2
J: TRBJ2-5
V: TRBV5-1
CDR3: CASSSKYTGTSGRETQYF

D: TRBD2
J: TRBJ2-5
V: TRBV7-9
CDR3: CASSLSGSGSKETQYF

D: NA
J: TRBJ2-1
V: TRBV9
CDR3: CASSQKGGRGGSSYNEQFF

D: NA
J: TRBJ2-7
V: TRBV3-1
CDR3: CASSQGPNYEQYF

D: NA
J: TRBJ1-4
V: TRBV12-3/TRBV12-4
CDR3: CASSQGTNEKLFF

D: NA
J: TRBJ1-1
V: TRBV7-2
CDR3: CASSLNYRNTEAFF